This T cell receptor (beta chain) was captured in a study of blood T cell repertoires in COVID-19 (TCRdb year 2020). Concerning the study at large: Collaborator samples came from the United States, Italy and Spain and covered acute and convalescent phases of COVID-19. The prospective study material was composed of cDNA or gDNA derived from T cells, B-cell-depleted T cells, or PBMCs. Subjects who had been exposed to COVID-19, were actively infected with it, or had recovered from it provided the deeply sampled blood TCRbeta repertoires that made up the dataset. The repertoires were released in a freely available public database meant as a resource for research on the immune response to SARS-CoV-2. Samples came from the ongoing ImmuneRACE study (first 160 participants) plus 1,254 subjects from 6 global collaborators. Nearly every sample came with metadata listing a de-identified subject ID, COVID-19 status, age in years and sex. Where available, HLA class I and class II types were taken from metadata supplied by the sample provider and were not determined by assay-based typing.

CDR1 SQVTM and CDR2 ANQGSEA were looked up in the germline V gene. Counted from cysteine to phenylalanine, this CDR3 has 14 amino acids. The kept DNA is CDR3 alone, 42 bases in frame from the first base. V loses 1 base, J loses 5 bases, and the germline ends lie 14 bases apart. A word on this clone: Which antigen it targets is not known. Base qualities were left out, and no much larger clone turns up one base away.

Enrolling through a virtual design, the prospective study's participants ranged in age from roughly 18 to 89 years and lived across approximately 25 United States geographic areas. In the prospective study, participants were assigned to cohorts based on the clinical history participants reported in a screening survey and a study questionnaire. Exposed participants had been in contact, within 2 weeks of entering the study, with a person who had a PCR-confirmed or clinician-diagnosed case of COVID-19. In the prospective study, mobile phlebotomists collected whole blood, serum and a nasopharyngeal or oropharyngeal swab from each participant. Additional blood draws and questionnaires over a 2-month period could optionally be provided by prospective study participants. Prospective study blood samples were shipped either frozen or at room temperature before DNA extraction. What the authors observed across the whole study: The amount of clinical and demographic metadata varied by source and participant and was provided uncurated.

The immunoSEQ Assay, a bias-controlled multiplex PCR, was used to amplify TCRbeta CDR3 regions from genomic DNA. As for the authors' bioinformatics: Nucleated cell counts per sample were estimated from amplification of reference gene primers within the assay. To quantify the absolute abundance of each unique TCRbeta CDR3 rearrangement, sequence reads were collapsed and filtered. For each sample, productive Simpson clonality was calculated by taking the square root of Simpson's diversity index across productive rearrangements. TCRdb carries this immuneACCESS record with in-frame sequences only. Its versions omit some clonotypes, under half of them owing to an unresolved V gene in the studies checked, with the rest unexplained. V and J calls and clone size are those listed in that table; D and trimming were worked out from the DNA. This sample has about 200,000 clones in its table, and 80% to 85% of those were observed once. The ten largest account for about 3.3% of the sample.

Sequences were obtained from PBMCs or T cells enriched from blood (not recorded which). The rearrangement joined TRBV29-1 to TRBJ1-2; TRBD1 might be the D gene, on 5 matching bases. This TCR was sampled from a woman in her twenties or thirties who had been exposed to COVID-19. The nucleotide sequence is TGCAGCGTTGAAGCTGCCACGGGGGGGTATGGCTACACCTTC. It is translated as CSVEAATGGYGYTF.